This TCR beta chain was observed in a study of T cells after yellow fever vaccination. Findings of the study overall: Reappearance after the booster was seen for most primary-vaccination clones, at 95% to 96% CD4 and 80% to 90% CD8.

TCRdb recomputed calls from the 5' RACE reads with MiXCR, one row per CDR3 protein. The sample comprises 250,000 to 300,000 distinct CDR3 sequences, under 15% of which are singletons, and about 0.54% rests with the top ten. This CDR3 comprises 14 residues. CDR1 and CDR2 from the germline V gene are MDHEN and SYDVKM. V lost 4 bases to trimming and J lost 0 bases, with 10 bases between them. Concerning this clonotype itself: Antigen specificity is unknown.

This TCR derives from a man aged 25-40 years who received the YFV17D yellow fever vaccine. The source was CD4+ T cells sorted from PBMCs, collected 45 days after the yellow fever booster vaccination. V usage is TRBV28 and J usage is TRBJ2-7; D is undetermined. The CDR3 region has the DNA TGTGCCAGCAGTTCAGAGAACCCCTCCTACGAGCAGTACTTC. Translating it yields CASSSENPSYEQYF.